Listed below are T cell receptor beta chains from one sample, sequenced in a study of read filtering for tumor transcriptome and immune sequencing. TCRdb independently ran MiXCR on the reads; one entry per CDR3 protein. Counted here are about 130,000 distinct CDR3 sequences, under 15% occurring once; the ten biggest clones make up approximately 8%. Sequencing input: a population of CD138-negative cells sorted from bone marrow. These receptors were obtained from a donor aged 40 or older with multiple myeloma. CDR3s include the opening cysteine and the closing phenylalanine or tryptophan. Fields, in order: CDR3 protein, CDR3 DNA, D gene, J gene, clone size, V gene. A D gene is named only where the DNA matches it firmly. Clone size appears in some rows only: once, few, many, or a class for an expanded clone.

CASSLASWGEQFF,TGTGCCAGCAGCTTGGCTTCGTGGGGTGAGCAGTTCTTC,.,TRBJ2-1,many,TRBV7-9
CASSSVEFTSGWQETQYF,TGTGCCAGCAGCTCGGTAGAATTCACTAGCGGGTGGCAAGAGACCCAGTACTTC,TRBD2,TRBJ2-5,.,TRBV7-2
CASSPQAGANTGELFF,TGTGCCAGCAGCCCGCAAGCGGGAGCGAACACCGGGGAGCTGTTTTTT,TRBD2,TRBJ2-2,many,TRBV7-3
CASSLGRWQTQYF,TGTGCCAGCAGCTTAGGGCGTTGGCAGACCCAGTACTTC,.,TRBJ2-5,many,TRBV11-1
CSVGVVAQYF,TGCAGTGTTGGAGTTGTAGCCCAGTACTTC,.,TRBJ2-5,.,TRBV29-1
CASSFLLAGDGNEQFF,TGTGCCAGCAGCTTTCTGCTAGCGGGAGATGGGAATGAGCAGTTCTTC,TRBD2,TRBJ2-1,many,TRBV11-1
CASSEGRSEQFF,TGTGCCAGCAGTGAAGGGAGGAGTGAGCAGTTCTTC,.,TRBJ2-1,many,TRBV6-1
CASSTGSDYEQYF,TGTGCCAGTAGTACAGGGTCGGATTACGAGCAGTACTTC,.,TRBJ2-7,many,TRBV19
CSASRGFSTDTQYF,TGCAGTGCTAGTCGGGGGTTTAGCACAGATACGCAGTATTTT,.,TRBJ2-3,many,TRBV20-1
CASGFAGYEQYF,TGTGCTAGTGGTTTTGCCGGCTACGAGCAGTACTTC,.,TRBJ2-7,many,TRBV12-5
CASSRGTPPNTGELFF,TGCGCCAGCAGCCGGGGGACCCCGCCGAACACCGGGGAGCTGTTTTTT,.,TRBJ2-2,many,TRBV4-3
CASSLEGVETQYF,TGTGCCAGCAGCTTAGAGGGGGTAGAGACCCAGTACTTC,.,TRBJ2-5,many,TRBV7-9
CASSPAPGQSSYEQYF,TGTGCCAGCAGCCCGGCTCCTGGACAGAGCTCCTACGAGCAGTACTTC,.,TRBJ2-7,many,TRBV14
CASTSGTGPTNEQFF,TGTGCCAGCACCTCCGGGACTGGGCCCACCAATGAGCAGTTCTTC,.,TRBJ2-1,many,TRBV12-3/TRBV12-4
CASSTRQGGTGELFF,TGCGCCAGCAGCACCCGACAGGGGGGAACCGGGGAGCTGTTTTTT,TRBD1,TRBJ2-2,many,TRBV5-1
CASRGLAGVSNEQYF,TGTGCCAGCAGAGGACTAGCGGGAGTGTCGAACGAGCAGTACTTC,TRBD2,TRBJ2-7,.,TRBV12-3/TRBV12-4
CASRTLAVRPLEQYF,TGTGCCAGCAGGACTCTAGCGGTGCGCCCCTTGGAGCAGTACTTC,TRBD2,TRBJ2-7,.,TRBV6-2/TRBV6-3
CSAESGTAYNEQFF,TGCAGTGCTGAATCCGGGACTGCATACAATGAGCAGTTCTTC,.,TRBJ2-1,many,TRBV20-1
CSAPRQGFREQYF,TGCAGTGCTCCAAGACAGGGGTTTCGGGAGCAGTACTTC,TRBD1,TRBJ2-7,many,TRBV20-1
CASSESPRGRNQPQHF,TGCGCCAGCAGTGAGTCGCCCAGGGGTCGCAATCAGCCCCAGCATTTT,.,TRBJ1-5,.,TRBV10-1
CSARGGTGPNTEAFF,TGCAGTGCTAGGGGCGGGACAGGGCCAAACACTGAAGCTTTCTTT,TRBD1,TRBJ1-1,once,TRBV20-1
CASKTLYGELFF,TGTGCCAGTAAAACGCTTTATGGGGAGCTGTTTTTT,.,TRBJ2-2,many,TRBV19
CASSPGLAGVQETQYF,TGTGCCAGCAGCCCGGGACTAGCGGGAGTTCAAGAGACCCAGTACTTC,TRBD2,TRBJ2-5,few,TRBV11-3
CASSPRTHANYGYTF,TGTGCCAGCTCACCCCGGACTCACGCTAACTATGGCTACACCTTC,.,TRBJ1-2,many,TRBV18
CSVETGLDVEQFF,TGCAGCGTTGAGACAGGACTAGATGTTGAGCAGTTCTTC,.,TRBJ2-1,many,TRBV29-1
CASSERDTAYEQYF,TGCGCCAGCAGCGAGAGGGACACCGCCTACGAGCAGTACTTC,.,TRBJ2-7,many,TRBV5-1